This TCR beta chain is from a study of cytomegalovirus exposure and HLA in healthy donors. CDR3 length: 14 amino acids. Germline V gene data show CDR1 as MNHNS and CDR2 as SASEGT. The V end lost 4 bases, the J end lost 2 bases, and 11 bases lay between the germline ends. TCRdb keeps only in-frame clones here, not all; method: immunoSEQ multiplex PCR. The table lists a few hundred thousand clones, around 86% of them singletons. A single count supports this clone. The chain joins TRBV6-1 to TRBJ2-5; tentative D call: TRBD1 (6 bases). What was sequenced was PBMCs. This receptor was identified in a woman younger than 35 in good health and CMV-seronegative. The CDR3 protein is CASSVGALQETQYF. CDR3 DNA sequence: TGTGCCAGCAGTGTGGGGGCACTTCAAGAGACCCAGTACTTC.